This T cell receptor beta chain was sequenced for a study of beta chain features in type 1 diabetes. Regarding the study as a whole: Moderately but significantly shorter TCRB CDR3s were found in Type 1 diabetes patients in all four CD4+ subsets.

This CDR3 region has 13 residues. Germline V CDR1 and CDR2: SQVTM, ANQGSEA. V dropped 3 bases and J dropped 3 bases, with 11 bases sitting between them. Expressed TCRB transcripts were sequenced, since all the RNA that had been isolated was reverse transcribed. Naive, central memory and regulatory T cell samples produced a mean of about 3.5 million reads. TCRdb keeps only in-frame clones here, not all; method: immunoSEQ multiplex PCR. The sample contains under 850,000 clones, 13% of which appear only once. This clone was detected only a few times. The antigen remains unidentified. The TCR sequence derives from a man between 18 and 29 years old with type 1 diabetes. The specimen sequenced was naive CD4+ T cells from blood. J is TRBJ1-1 and V is TRBV29-1; D call uncertain. CDR3 bases: TGCAGCGTTGAGTCCGGGAGGGACACTGAAGCTTTCTTT. Translation gives CSVESGRDTEAFF.